This T cell receptor beta chain was captured by sequencing in a study of blood T cell repertoires in COVID-19. Study in general: COVID-19 samples collected from the United States, Italy and Spain covered acute and convalescent phases. PBMCs, B-cell-depleted T cells, or T cells provided the cDNA or gDNA that made up the material.

Trimming took off 0 bases at V and 9 bases at J, with 9 bases between the two ends. CDR1 and CDR2 from the germline V gene are SGHTA and FQGNSA. The CDR3 extends over 13 amino acids. Sequenced by immunoSEQ multiplex PCR; TCRdb stores in-frame clones only, minus some. Of some 120,000 clones in the sample, 65% to 90% are singletons; the top ten hold about 7%. The sequenced sample was peripheral blood. This TCR was recovered from a man older than 75 with active or convalescent COVID-19. This chain links TRBV7-2 with TRBJ1-3; maybe TRBD1 (5 bases). CDR3 bases: TGTGCCAGCAGCTTAGCCCTCGACAGCACCATATATTTT. This gives the protein CASSLALDSTIYF.